The text below deals with one T cell receptor beta chain. From the PCR reads, TCRdb called clonotypes with MiXCR, one entry per CDR3 protein. Here the sample spans nearly 650,000 distinct CDR3 sequences, 25% being singletons. Germline assignment: CDR1 MDHEN and CDR2 SYDVKM. The junction had 10 bases not matched to a gene; V was cut back by 2 bases and J by 0 bases. The CDR3 consists of 18 residues. The source of the sample is a study of molecular identifiers for immune sequencing clone quantification. The TCR was taken from a human donor in good health. Some libraries in this study had Jurkat cell RNA spiked in. The rearrangement joins TRBV28 to TRBJ2-1; TRBD1 agrees at 7 bases. Sequencing used naive CD8+ T cells from blood, with Jurkat cell RNA spiked in. Subset indicated: FACS-sorted CD8+CD4-CCR7+CD45RA+ naive T cells. The CDR3 is CASSLDPGTAFSYNEQFF. In nucleotides, the CDR3 is TGTGCCAGCAGTTTAGACCCCGGGACAGCATTCTCCTACAATGAGCAGTTCTTC.